Below, one T cell receptor (beta chain) is given with its context. The antigen is not known. The germline V and J ends were trimmed by 0 bases and 4 bases, with 15 bases remaining between them. There are 16 residues in the CDR3. Germline V gene data show CDR1 as SGHTA and CDR2 as FQGNSA. The sample is drawn from a study of radiotherapy plus CTLA-4 blockade in lung cancer. Method: immunoSEQ multiplex PCR; TCRdb's copy keeps in-frame clones and lacks some. In the table there are 85,000 to 90,000 clones, around 87% of which are singletons. Study-wide points: An expansion of tumor-derived TCR clones occurred in blood after radiotherapy plus ipilimumab.

The sequence came from a human donor with non-small cell lung cancer that progressed on radiotherapy plus ipilimumab. This rearrangement joins TRBV7-2 to TRBJ1-1; weak D call: TRBD1 (6 bases). This sample comprised peripheral blood, obtained from a patient treated with radiotherapy plus ipilimumab. CDR3 region: CASSLAEWGAGTEAFF. The CDR3 coding sequence is TGTGCCAGCAGCTTAGCGGAATGGGGGGCGGGCACTGAAGCTTTCTTT.